This TCR beta chain came from a study of OX40 agonist ivuxolimab in advanced cancers. Overall study: Six ivuxolimab dose levels, 0.01 to 10 mg/kg, were given intravenously every 2 weeks. Anti-PD-1, anti-PD-L1 or anti-CTLA-4 therapy given earlier was allowed, and 40% had some.

About this clone itself: Antigen specificity is unknown.

The investigators sampled blood at baseline, at cycle 4 day 1, and at cycle 7 day 1. General study points: Fewer expanded clones were found on average in CD4+ than in CD8+ T cells.

CDR1 and CDR2 (germline): SGHTA, FQGNSA. CDR3 length: 16 residues. V shed 6 bases, J shed 4 bases, and the junction held 9 bases outside the gene matches. Assay: immunoSEQ multiplex PCR; the TCRdb copy retains only in-frame clones and omits some. The sample holds approximately 44,000 clones, 65% to 90% seen once. V is TRBV7-2 and J is TRBJ2-1; 10 bases agree with TRBD2. The sample in question was CD4+ or CD8+ T cells sorted from blood, obtained in a trial of the OX40 agonist ivuxolimab. The clonotype was recovered from an adult with an advanced solid tumor such as melanoma, head and neck, liver or kidney cancer. The chain's CDR3 is CASSKEGTSAYNEQFF. The CDR3 nucleotides are TGTGCCAGCAGTAAGGAGGGGACTAGCGCGTACAATGAGCAGTTCTTC. The full variable domain, completed using reference TRBV7-2 and TRBJ2-1, is GAGVSQSPSNKVTEKGKDVELRCDPISGHTALYWYRQSLGQGLEFLIYFQGNSAPDKSGLPSDRFSAERTGGSVSTLTIQRTQQEDSAVYLCASSKEGTSAYNEQFFGPGTRLTVL.